This entry lists 16 T cell receptor beta chains sequenced from one sample in a study of siplizumab effects on memory and regulatory T cells. For these receptors, no antigen is known. Assay: immunoSEQ multiplex PCR; the TCRdb copy retains only in-frame clones and omits some. The data contain about 15,000 clones, less than 55% of them singletons. Cells from the mixed lymphocyte reaction underwent coculture for five to seven days at 37 degrees C. Input material: CFSE-low (dividing) CD4+ T cells sorted from an allogeneic mixed lymphocyte reaction. The source of these receptors is a human donor in good health; the cells came from an allogeneic mixed lymphocyte reaction. Some clones in this sample may be carry-over from other donors' samples.

For the CDR3, the DNA is TGCGCCAGCAGTCAATTGGGTGTCAACTATGGCTACACCTTC. Encoded protein: CASSQLGVNYGYTF. This chain joins TRBV23-1 and TRBJ1-2; D call uncertain. TRBV23-1 is classed as an ORF, of uncertain function. V lost 1 base and J lost 2, with 8 bases in between. This CDR3 spans 14 amino acids.

The chain has TRBV6-5 and TRBJ2-7; D not resolved. Trimming stripped 2 bases from V and 2 bases from J, with 7 bases between. CDR1 and CDR2 from the germline V gene are MNHEY and SVGAGI. CDR3 size: 13 residues. CDR3 protein: CASSYRPPYEQYF. The CDR3 DNA reads TGTGCCAGCAGTTACCGGCCGCCCTACGAGCAGTACTTC.

The chain joins TRBV19 to TRBJ1-1, with unresolved D. Trimming removed 1 base from V and 1 base from J, with 7 bases in between. The CDR3 is 14 residues long. CDR1 is LNHDA, CDR2 SQIVND, per germline (reference sequence). DNA of the CDR3: TGTGCCAGTAGTATAGCGTATACGAACACTGAAGCTTTCTTT. Translating gives CASSIAYTNTEAFF.

The gene calls are TRBV7-9 and TRBJ2-2; 7 positions match TRBD2. Germline assignment: CDR1 SEHNR and CDR2 FQNEAQ (reference sequence). There are 15 residues in the CDR3. V shed 5 bases and J 5 bases; nucleotides not matched to a gene: 8. CDR3 protein: CASSIREDPTGELFF. Here the CDR3 DNA reads TGTGCCAGCAGCATCCGGGAGGACCCTACCGGGGAGCTGTTTTTT.

Points on this clone: This same CDR3 is encoded by further DNA sequences in the sample. This chain connects TRBV15 to TRBJ2-5; D not resolved. The CDR3 contains 12 residues. The V and J ends lost 0 bases and 11 bases respectively, with 10 bases between them. Germline V gene data show CDR1 as LNHNV and CDR2 as YYDKDF (reference sequence). Here the CDR3 reads CATSRDLGSQYF. As DNA, the CDR3 is TGTGCCACCAGCAGAGATCTAGGTAGTCAGTACTTC.

As concerns this clone: A clone one base away is much larger, so this may be a read error. Other DNA sequences of this sample code for an identical CDR3. This chain uses TRBV4-1 with TRBJ2-7; no definite D call. CDR1 is MGHRA, CDR2 YSYEKL, per germline. This CDR3 comprises 11 residues. Trimming pared 1 base from V and 6 bases from J, leaving 4 bases between. The CDR3 spells CASSQGSEQYF. CDR3 nucleotide sequence: TGCGCCAGCAGCCAAGGGTCCGAGCAGTACTTC.

There are a few counts of this clone. The chain is built from TRBV9 and TRBJ1-1; D is possibly TRBD1 (6 bases). This CDR3 is built from 16 residues. Trimming stripped 0 bases from V and 0 bases from J, with 12 bases between. Germline assignment: CDR1 SGDLS and CDR2 YYNGEE. Written as DNA, the CDR3 is TGTGCCAGCAGCGTAGACCATCAGGGGCTGAACACTGAAGCTTTCTTT. It specifies CASSVDHQGLNTEAFF.

This clone was observed a handful of times. V and J are TRBV29-1 and TRBJ2-1; TRBD2 aligns across 11 bases. Germline CDR1 SQVTM, CDR2 ANQGSEA. The CDR3 is 13 amino acids. The V gene end was trimmed by 7 bases and the J gene end by 5 bases; junction bases not matched to a gene: 4. The CDR3 spells CSARLAGNNEQFF. In DNA form, the CDR3 reads TGCAGCGCTCGACTAGCGGGGAACAATGAGCAGTTCTTC.

This clone was detected only a few times. This chain connects TRBV28 to TRBJ2-7; D remains ambiguous. Germline V gene data show CDR1 as MDHEN and CDR2 as SYDVKM. V was cut by 2 bases and J by 4 bases, with 12 bases left in between. This CDR3 comprises 14 residues. CDR3: CASSLMGTSYEQYF. The CDR3 coding sequence is TGTGCCAGCAGTTTAATGGGTACTTCATACGAGCAGTACTTC.

This clone has more than one count but fewer than ten. One end of the junction fails to match germline, which may point to a read error. V is TRBV7-7 and J is TRBJ2-1; D ambiguous. The CDR3 runs 14 residues. Germline V lookup: CDR1 SSHAT, CDR2 FNYEAQ (reference sequence). In DNA, the CDR3 is TGTGCTAGCAGCTTAGCCGGCCCTTGGAATGAGCAGTTCTTC. This translates into CASSLAGPWNEQFF.

The chain is built from TRBV6-1 and TRBJ2-2, with D maybe TRBD1 (6 bases). The CDR3 length is 14 residues. CDR1 and CDR2 (germline): MNHNS, SASEGT. The V end lost 4 bases, the J end lost 1 base, and 7 bases lay between the germline ends. This CDR3 reads CASSVTGNTGELFF. CDR3 coding DNA: TGTGCCAGCAGTGTGACAGGGAACACCGGGGAGCTGTTTTTT.

The chain recombines TRBV19 with TRBJ1-5, with D perhaps matching TRBD1 (6 bases). The CDR3 totals 14 residues. Germline V CDR1 and CDR2: LNHDA, SQIVND (reference sequence). The germline V and J ends were trimmed by 6 bases and 2 bases, with 11 bases remaining between them. CDR3 coding DNA: TGTGCCAGTAGCCAGGGGATCGGCAATCAGCCCCAGCATTTT. Translation: CASSQGIGNQPQHF.

This clone was observed a handful of times. The CDR3 protein is CASSESGVGTDTQYF. The CDR3 DNA follows: TGTGCCAGCAGTGAATCGGGGGTAGGAACAGATACGCAGTATTTT. The V gene is TRBV25-1, the J gene TRBJ2-3; maybe TRBD2 (6 bases). Trimming stripped 1 base from V and 3 bases from J, with 11 bases between. The CDR3 is 15 amino acids. Germline CDR1 is MGHDK and CDR2 is SYGVNS.

This chain links TRBV6-5 with TRBJ2-3, with 9 nucleotides matching TRBD2. CDR1 MNHEY and CDR2 SVGAGI come from the germline V gene. This CDR3 has 15 amino acids. V trimming: 6 bases; J trimming: 4 bases; junction bases outside the gene matches: 8. CDR3 in amino acids: CASRPPGLAADTQYF. The CDR3 DNA reads as TGTGCCAGCAGACCTCCGGGACTAGCTGCAGATACGCAGTATTTT.

CDR3: CASSIALTVYNSPLHF. The CDR3 bases are TGTGCCAGTAGTATAGCGTTGACAGTGTATAATTCACCCCTCCACTTT. V gene TRBV19 combines with J gene TRBJ1-6; TRBD1 might be the D (5 bases). The V end lost 1 base, the J end lost 4 bases, and 11 bases lay between the germline ends. Germline assignment: CDR1 LNHDA and CDR2 SQIVND (reference sequence). The CDR3 is 16 residues long.

This clone was picked up a small number of times. This chain links TRBV7-2 with TRBJ1-2, with D unclear. The ends were cut back, 1 base at V and 2 bases at J, with 8 bases in the middle. CDR1 is SGHTA and CDR2 is FQGNSA in the germline V gene. The CDR3 contains 14 residues. CDR3 in amino acids: CASSLGVQNYGYTF. The CDR3 coding sequence is TGTGCCAGCAGCTTAGGGGTCCAGAACTATGGCTACACCTTC.